This passage covers 11 T cell receptor beta chains from one sample sequenced in a study of T cell responses to AZD1222 COVID-19 vaccine. The protocol was immunoSEQ multiplex PCR, while the TCRdb copy is restricted to in-frame clones and leaves out a portion. The sample has 92,000 or so clones; around 91% are singletons. The sequences come from peripheral blood, collected 28 days after the second AZD1222 dose. All receptors come from an adult who received the AZD1222 COVID-19 vaccine.

The rearrangement links TRBV6-5 to TRBJ2-2, with 8 bases fitting TRBD1. V shed 7 bases and J 4 bases; nucleotides not matched to a gene: 5. The CDR3 spans 14 residues. Germline CDR1 reads MNHEY; CDR2 reads SVGAGI. The CDR3 coding sequence is TGTGCCAGCACATGGACAGGGACCACCGGGGAGCTGTTTTTT. Encoded protein: CASTWTGTTGELFF.

This clone was observed a single time. The V gene is TRBV11-3, the J gene TRBJ2-7, with D maybe TRBD1 (6 bases). There are 15 residues in the CDR3. With 5 bases removed from V and 5 bases from J, the gap between germline ends came to 19 bases. Germline V gives CDR1 SGHNT, CDR2 YENEEA. DNA for the CDR3: TGTGCCAGCAGCCGATGGACCGTACAGGGAAACGAGCAGTACTTC. It specifies CASSRWTVQGNEQYF.

This clone has just one count. The chain is built from TRBV5-6 and TRBJ1-5; perhaps TRBD1 as D (6 bases). Germline V CDR1 and CDR2: SGHDT, YYEEEE. CDR3 length: 13 amino acids. V lost 4 bases, J lost 9 bases, and 14 bases lay in between. CDR3 nucleotides: TGTGCCAGCAGCACAGAAGAGACAGGGCCCCAGCATTTT. Translated: CASSTEETGPQHF.

The V gene is TRBV30, the J gene TRBJ1-1; the D gene is possibly TRBD1 (6 bases). V lost 4 bases to trimming and J lost 7 bases, with 16 bases between them. Per germline, CDR1 GTSNPN and CDR2 SVGIG (reference sequence). CDR3 length equals 13 residues. DNA for the CDR3: TGTGCCTGGAAATTCGGACAGCGGAATGAAGCTTTCTTT. Translation gives CAWKFGQRNEAFF.

The chain carries TRBV5-4 and TRBJ1-2; maybe TRBD1 (5 bases). There are 14 residues in the CDR3. Looked up from germline, CDR1 is SGHNT and CDR2 is YYREEE (reference sequence). V gave up 0 bases and J gave up 8 bases, with 14 bases separating them. CDR3 sequence: CASSLVYDSRGYTF. The CDR3 DNA reads as TGTGCCAGCAGCTTGGTTTATGACAGCCGCGGCTACACCTTC.

In nucleotides, the CDR3 is TGTGCCAGCAGTTCTAGACAGGGGTTAGGCGAGCAGTACTTC. Translation: CASSSRQGLGEQYF. The chain has TRBV27 and TRBJ2-7; 8 positions agree with TRBD1. The CDR3 sequence is 14 residues long. Trimming at V came to 4 bases and at J to 6 bases, leaving 8 bases not matched to a gene. Germline CDR1 MNHEY, CDR2 SMNVEV (reference sequence).

The gene calls are TRBV12-3 or TRBV12-4 and TRBJ2-5; 10 nucleotides match TRBD2. There are 13 residues in the CDR3. Trimming cost V 8 bases and J 5 bases; bases outside gene matches: 5. The DNA for the CDR3 is TGTGCCAGCGACAGCGGGGGGGCGGAGACCCAGTACTTC. Encoded protein: CASDSGGAETQYF.

This chain connects TRBV27 to TRBJ2-7, with 10 nucleotides matching TRBD2. Per the germline V gene, CDR1 is MNHEY and CDR2 is SMNVEV (reference sequence). The CDR3 totals 14 residues. V was clipped by 6 bases and J by 0 bases; unmatched bases: 2. The CDR3 nucleotides read TGTGCCAGCAGCACTAGCGGGACCTCCTACGAGCAGTACTTC. Translated, it gives CASSTSGTSYEQYF.

The chain links TRBV7-9 to TRBJ2-1; 7 positions match TRBD1. After removal of 5 bases from V and 6 bases from J, the junction contained 4 bases not matched to a gene. Germline V gives CDR1 SEHNR, CDR2 FQNEAQ (reference sequence). There are 13 residues in the CDR3. DNA for the CDR3: TGTGCCAGCAGCCGGGACAGCCTCAATGAGCAGTTCTTC. Its translation: CASSRDSLNEQFF. The whole variable domain, remainder taken from reference TRBV7-9 and TRBJ2-1, is DTGVSQNPRHKITKRGQNVTFRCDPISEHNRLYWYRQTLGQGPEFLTYFQNEAQLEKSRLLSDRFSAERPKGSFSTLEIQRTEQGDSAMYLCASSRDSLNEQFFGPGTRLTVL.

V and J are TRBV5-1 and TRBJ2-5; 10 bases agree with TRBD2. Trimming cost V 0 bases and J 4 bases; bases outside gene matches: 9. The CDR3 extends over 17 amino acids. CDR1 is SGHRS, CDR2 YFSETQ, per germline. CDR3 in amino acids: CASSLASAGGPRETQYF. CDR3 DNA sequence: TGCGCCAGCAGCTTGGCCTCAGCGGGGGGGCCTCGAGAGACCCAGTACTTC.

This clone was seen once. This chain joins TRBV21-1 and TRBJ1-2; the table's D call of TRBD1 was not tested on the DNA. TRBV21-1 is annotated as a pseudogene. This CDR3 has 20 residues. CDR3 sequence (DNA): TGTGCCAGCAACCCCGGGACAGGGGGCCTGTGTGCCCAGATTAACTATGGCTACACCTTC. Protein: CASNPGTGGLCAQINYGYTF.